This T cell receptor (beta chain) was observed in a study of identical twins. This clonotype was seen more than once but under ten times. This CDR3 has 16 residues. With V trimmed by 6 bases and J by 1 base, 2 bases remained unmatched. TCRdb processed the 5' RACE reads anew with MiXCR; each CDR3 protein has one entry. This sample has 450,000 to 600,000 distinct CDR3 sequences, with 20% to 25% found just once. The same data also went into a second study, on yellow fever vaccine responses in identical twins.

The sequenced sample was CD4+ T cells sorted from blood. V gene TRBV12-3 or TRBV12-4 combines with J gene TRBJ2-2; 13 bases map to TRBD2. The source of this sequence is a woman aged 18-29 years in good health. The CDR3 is CASRGLAGMNTGELFF. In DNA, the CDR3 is TGTGCCAGCAGGGGACTAGCGGGGATGAACACCGGGGAGCTGTTTTTT.